The rows below give T cell receptor beta chains drawn from one sample of a study of PD-L1 blockade in urothelial cancer. Only in-frame clones appear in the TCRdb table, and some are missing; sequencing was by immunoSEQ multiplex PCR. The table shows about 50,000 clones, with 60% to 85% occurring only once. The specimen was PBMCs, collected around atezolizumab (anti-PD-L1) treatment. The receptors here all came from a man between 65 and 85 years old with urothelial cancer. The CDR3 runs from the conserved cysteine through the conserved F or W. D genes are given only for firm matches. A clone size is listed for some rows: how often the clone was seen (once, few, many), or a class if it is expanded.

d_call	clone_size	v_call	j_call	cdr3_aa	cdr3_nt
TRBD2	-	TRBV5-1	TRBJ2-4	CASSTPLAGNIQYF	TGCGCCAGCAGTACTCCCCTAGCGGGAAACATTCAGTACTTC
-	-	TRBV4-2	TRBJ2-6	CASSPGSINVLTF	TGTGCCAGCAGCCCGGGTTCTATCAACGTCCTGACTTTC
-	few	TRBV4-1	TRBJ2-7	CASSLGSATYEQYF	TGCGCCAGCAGCCTGGGCTCGGCCACCTACGAGCAGTACTTC
-	-	TRBV28	TRBJ1-5	CASRRDNQPQHF	TGTGCCAGTCGACGGGACAATCAGCCCCAGCATTTT
-	-	TRBV2	TRBJ2-1	CASSVGLNNEQFF	TGTGCCAGCAGTGTTGGCCTTAACAATGAGCAGTTCTTC
-	few	TRBV6-1	TRBJ1-5	CASSEYSNQPQHF	TGTGCCAGCAGTGAATATAGCAATCAGCCCCAGCATTTT
TRBD1	-	TRBV2	TRBJ1-5	CASSERGQGNQPQHF	TGTGCCAGCAGTGAAAGGGGACAGGGGAATCAGCCCCAGCATTTT
-	-	TRBV30	TRBJ2-1	CALSGDIIYEQFF	TGTGCCCTATCGGGGGATATTATCTATGAGCAGTTCTTC
-	-	TRBV5-8	TRBJ2-7	CASSVEGQPSYEQYF	TGTGCCAGCAGCGTTGAGGGACAACCTTCCTACGAGCAGTACTTC
TRBD1	-	TRBV7-3	TRBJ2-1	CASSPGTGGINEQFF	TGTGCCAGCAGCCCAGGGACAGGGGGCATCAATGAGCAGTTCTTC
-	-	TRBV6-5	TRBJ1-2	CASSYSGDYGYTF	TGTGCCAGCAGTTACTCAGGGGACTATGGCTACACCTTC
-	-	TRBV4-1	TRBJ1-5	CASSQGLWQGSQPQHF	TGCGCCAGCAGCCAAGGTCTGTGGCAGGGGAGTCAGCCCCAGCATTTT
-	-	TRBV18	TRBJ1-1	CASSPAGGVPEAFF	TGTGCCAGCTCCCCAGCGGGAGGGGTCCCTGAAGCTTTCTTT
-	-	TRBV19	TRBJ2-7	CASSKTLLGYEQYF	TGTGCCAGTAGTAAGACTTTACTCGGCTACGAGCAGTACTTC
TRBD1	-	TRBV2	TRBJ1-1	CASNLQGALVPEAFF	TGTGCCAGCAACCTACAGGGGGCTTTGGTTCCTGAAGCTTTCTTT
TRBD1	-	TRBV18	TRBJ1-5	CASSPGQGNQPQHF	TGTGCCAGCTCACCGGGACAGGGGAATCAGCCCCAGCATTTT
TRBD1	medium-sized	TRBV4-1	TRBJ2-7	CASSQVSDRNYEQYF	TGCGCCAGCAGCCAAGTGTCGGACAGGAACTACGAGCAGTACTTC
TRBD1	-	TRBV5-1	TRBJ2-7	CASSSGQGGSYEQYF	TGCGCCAGCAGCTCCGGACAGGGGGGGTCCTACGAGCAGTACTTC
-	-	TRBV5-1	TRBJ2-2	CASSFGGTNTGELFF	TGCGCCAGCAGCTTTGGGGGGACTAACACCGGGGAGCTGTTTTTT
-	-	TRBV7-7	TRBJ1-4	CASSFVLTNEKLFF	TGTGCTAGCAGCTTCGTCTTAACTAATGAAAAACTGTTTTTT
TRBD1	-	TRBV7-8	TRBJ1-5	CASSQRRGQGRNQPQHF	TGTGCCAGCAGCCAGAGGAGGGGACAGGGTCGCAATCAGCCCCAGCATTTT
TRBD1	-	TRBV19	TRBJ2-3	CASRLGQGTDTQYF	TGTGCCAGTAGACTAGGACAGGGGACAGATACGCAGTATTTT
-	-	TRBV6-4	TRBJ2-5	CASSDSSGGEQETQYF	TGTGCCAGCAGTGACTCTTCGGGGGGCGAACAAGAGACCCAGTACTTC
-	-	TRBV28	TRBJ2-1	CASSPPKSMAYNEQFF	TGTGCCAGCAGTCCCCCGAAGAGTATGGCCTACAATGAGCAGTTCTTC
TRBD1	-	TRBV4-2	TRBJ1-1	CASSQALLDRGPRAFF	TGTGCCAGCAGCCAAGCCCTCCTAGACAGGGGGCCAAGGGCTTTCTTT
-	few	TRBV20-1	TRBJ2-5	CSCEGKGAQYF	TGCAGTTGTGAGGGAAAGGGGGCCCAGTACTTC
-	-	TRBV23-1	TRBJ2-5	CASIQREAFQETQYF	TGCGCCAGCATCCAGAGGGAGGCCTTCCAAGAGACCCAGTACTTC
-	-	TRBV19	TRBJ2-3	CASSISAEEGVDTQYF	TGTGCCAGTAGTATTTCCGCGGAGGAAGGTGTGGATACGCAGTATTTT
TRBD2	-	TRBV27	TRBJ2-1	CASSTPRIAGGLGNEQFF	TGTGCCAGCAGTACCCCGAGAATAGCGGGAGGGTTGGGTAATGAGCAGTTCTTC
TRBD1	few	TRBV30	TRBJ2-2	CAWSELDRGTTGELFF	TGTGCCTGGAGTGAGTTGGACAGGGGGACCACCGGGGAGCTGTTTTTT
TRBD1	-	TRBV2	TRBJ2-4	CASSRVVTGEDIQYF	TGTGCCAGCAGTCGGGTGGTGACAGGGGAGGACATTCAGTACTTC
-	once	TRBV18	TRBJ2-3	CASSPQSALSTDTQYF	TGTGCCAGCTCACCTCAGAGCGCTCTAAGCACAGATACGCAGTATTTT
-	-	TRBV28	TRBJ1-2	CANSPAAANYGYTF	TGTGCCAACAGCCCGGCGGCCGCTAACTATGGCTACACCTTC
-	-	TRBV25-1	TRBJ2-3	CASEREDTQYF	TGTGCCAGCGAGAGGGAAGATACGCAGTATTTT
-	-	TRBV28	TRBJ2-7	CASSFIGVGLSYEQYF	TGTGCCAGCAGTTTTATAGGGGTGGGGCTCTCCTACGAGCAGTACTTC
-	few	TRBV4-2	TRBJ2-7	CASSQERVAYEQYF	TGTGCCAGCAGCCAAGAGCGGGTAGCCTACGAGCAGTACTTC
-	-	TRBV19	TRBJ1-1	CASSISVNTEAFF	TGTGCCAGTAGTATTTCGGTGAACACTGAAGCTTTCTTT
TRBD1	-	TRBV11-2	TRBJ2-5	CASSDWDGTVETQYF	TGTGCCAGCAGCGACTGGGACGGGACAGTCGAGACCCAGTACTTC
-	few	TRBV6-5	TRBJ1-2	CASSYSDSNYGYTF	TGTGCCAGCAGTTACTCCGACAGTAACTATGGCTACACCTTC
-	-	TRBV6-6	TRBJ1-2	CASSYSNNYGYTF	TGTGCCAGCAGTTACTCCAATAACTATGGCTACACCTTC
TRBD2	-	TRBV9	TRBJ2-7	CASSVGGSSYEQYF	TGTGCCAGCAGCGTAGGCGGGAGCTCCTACGAGCAGTACTTC
-	few	TRBV9	TRBJ2-1	CASSVEMGHSYNEQFF	TGTGCCAGCAGCGTAGAAATGGGCCACTCCTACAATGAGCAGTTCTTC
TRBD2	-	TRBV18	TRBJ2-1	CASSPFPILAGGRNEQFF	TGTGCCAGCTCACCATTCCCCATACTAGCGGGAGGGCGCAATGAGCAGTTCTTC
TRBD2	-	TRBV5-8	TRBJ2-3	CASSRISGRATDTQYF	TGTGCCAGCAGCCGCATTAGCGGGAGGGCCACAGATACGCAGTATTTT
-	-	TRBV28	TRBJ1-5	CASSFRGGDQPQHF	TGTGCCAGCAGTTTCAGGGGAGGGGATCAGCCCCAGCATTTT